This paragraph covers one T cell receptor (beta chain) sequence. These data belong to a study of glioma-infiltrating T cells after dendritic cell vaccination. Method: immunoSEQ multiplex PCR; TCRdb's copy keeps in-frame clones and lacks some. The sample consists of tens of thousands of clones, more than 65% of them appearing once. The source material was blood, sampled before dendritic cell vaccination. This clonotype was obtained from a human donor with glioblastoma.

This CDR3 is CASSLAAPPADEQFF. Written as DNA, the CDR3 is TGTGCCAGCAGCTTAGCCGCCCCCCCTGCGGATGAGCAGTTCTTC. This chain joins TRBV7-6 and TRBJ2-1; no clear D gene. Germline CDR1 and CDR2: SGHVS and FNYEAQ. V was pared by 0 bases and J by 8 bases, with 14 bases between. CDR3 length equals 15 residues.